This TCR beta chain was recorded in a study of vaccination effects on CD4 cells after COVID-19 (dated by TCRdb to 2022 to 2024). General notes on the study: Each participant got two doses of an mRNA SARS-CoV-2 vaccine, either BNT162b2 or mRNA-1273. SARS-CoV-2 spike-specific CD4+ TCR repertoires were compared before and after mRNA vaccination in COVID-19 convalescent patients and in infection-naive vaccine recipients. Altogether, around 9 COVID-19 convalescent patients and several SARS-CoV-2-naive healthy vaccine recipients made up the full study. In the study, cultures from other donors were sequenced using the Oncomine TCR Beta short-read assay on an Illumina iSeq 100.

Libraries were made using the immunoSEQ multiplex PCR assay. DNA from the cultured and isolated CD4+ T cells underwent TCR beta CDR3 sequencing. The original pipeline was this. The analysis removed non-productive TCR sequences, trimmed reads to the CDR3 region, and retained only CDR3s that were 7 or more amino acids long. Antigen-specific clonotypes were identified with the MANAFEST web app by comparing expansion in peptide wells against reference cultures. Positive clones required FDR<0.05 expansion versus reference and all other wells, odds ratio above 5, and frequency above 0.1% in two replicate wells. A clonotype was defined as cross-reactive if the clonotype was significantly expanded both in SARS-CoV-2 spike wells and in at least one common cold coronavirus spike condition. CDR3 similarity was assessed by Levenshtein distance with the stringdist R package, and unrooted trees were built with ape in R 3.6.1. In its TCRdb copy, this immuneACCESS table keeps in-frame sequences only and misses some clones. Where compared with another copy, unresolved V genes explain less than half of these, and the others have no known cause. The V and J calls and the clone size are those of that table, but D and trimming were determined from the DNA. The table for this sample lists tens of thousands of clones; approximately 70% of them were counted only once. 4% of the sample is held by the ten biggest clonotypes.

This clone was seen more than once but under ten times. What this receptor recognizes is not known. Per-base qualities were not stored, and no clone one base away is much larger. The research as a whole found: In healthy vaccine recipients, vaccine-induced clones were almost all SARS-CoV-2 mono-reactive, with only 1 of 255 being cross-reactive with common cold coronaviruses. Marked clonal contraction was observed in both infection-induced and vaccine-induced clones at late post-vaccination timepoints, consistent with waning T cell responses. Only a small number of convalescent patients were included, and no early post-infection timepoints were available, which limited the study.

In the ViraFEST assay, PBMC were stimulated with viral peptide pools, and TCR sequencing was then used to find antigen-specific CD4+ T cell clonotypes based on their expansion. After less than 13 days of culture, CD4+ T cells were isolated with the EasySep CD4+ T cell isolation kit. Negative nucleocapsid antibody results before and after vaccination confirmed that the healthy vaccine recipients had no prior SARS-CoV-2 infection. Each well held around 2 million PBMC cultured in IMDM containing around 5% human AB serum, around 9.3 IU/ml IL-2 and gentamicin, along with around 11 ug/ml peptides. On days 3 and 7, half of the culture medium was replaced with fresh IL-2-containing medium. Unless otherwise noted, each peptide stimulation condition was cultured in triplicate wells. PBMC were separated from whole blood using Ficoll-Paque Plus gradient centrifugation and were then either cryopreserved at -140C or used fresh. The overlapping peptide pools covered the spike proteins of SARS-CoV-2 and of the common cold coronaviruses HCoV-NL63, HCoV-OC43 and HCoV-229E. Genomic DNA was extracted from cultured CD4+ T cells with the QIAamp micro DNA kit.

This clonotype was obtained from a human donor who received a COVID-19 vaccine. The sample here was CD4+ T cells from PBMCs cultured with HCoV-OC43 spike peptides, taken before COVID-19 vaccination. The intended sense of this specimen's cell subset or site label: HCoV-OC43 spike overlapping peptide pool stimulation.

The CDR3 here reads CASSPGTGNQPQHF. The DNA sequence is given as TGTGCCAGCAGCCCGGGAACAGGGAACCAGCCCCAGCATTTT. This chain is built from TRBV6-5 and TRBJ1-5; possibly the D gene is TRBD1, per 6 matching bases. V loses 6 bases, J loses 7 bases, and the germline ends lie 16 bases apart. From the cysteine up to the phenylalanine, the CDR3 has a length of 14 residues. Of all the DNA, just the CDR3 is kept, 42 bases in frame from base 1. The germline V gene provides CDR1 MNHEY and CDR2 SVGAGI.